This T cell receptor (beta chain) was sequenced in a study of blood T cells in healthy people across ages. This clonotype was detected only once. Its matching antigen is unknown. Broader study findings: Older age coincided with a roughly linear decline in TCR beta diversity per million T cells.

The CDR3 extends over 15 amino acids. CDR1 is MNHEY and CDR2 is SMNVEV in the germline V gene (reference sequence). V lost 3 bases, J lost 0 bases, and 9 bases lay in between. Primed by a sample-barcoded 5' primer and a J-beta primer mix, a second PCR proceeded for about 6 to 12 cycles. Each cDNA molecule carried a tag from a template-switch adaptor that contained 12 random nucleotides. Via MiXCR, TCRdb re-called the 5' RACE reads, giving one row per CDR3 protein. The profile covers 700,000 or so distinct CDR3 sequences, with 22% appearing a single time and 20% to 25% taken by the ten largest. A minimum of 7 million PBMCs was isolated per sample.

The sample comprised blood. V is TRBV27 and J is TRBJ1-5; D call uncertain. This sequence was found in a man aged 65 to 85 in good health. The CDR3 region is CASSFQFTSNQPQHF. CDR3 nucleotides: TGTGCCAGCAGTTTCCAGTTTACTAGCAATCAGCCCCAGCATTTT.